The rows below give T cell receptor beta chains drawn from one sample of a study of human T cells and chemical hapten exposure. In TCRdb, the RACE reads were re-called with MiXCR into one record per CDR3 protein. The table records 350,000 to 400,000 distinct CDR3 sequences, about 6% of them present only once. Sequencing was performed on whole blood, taken in connection with sensitization to the hapten diphenylcyclopropenone (DPC). Receptor source: a young woman with alopecia areata. Some clones in this sample may be carry-over from other donors' samples. The CDR3 runs from the conserved cysteine through the conserved F or W. The order of the fields is clone size, D gene, V gene, J gene, CDR3 protein, CDR3 DNA. D genes are given only for firm matches. A clone size is listed for some rows: how often the clone was seen (once, few, many), or a class if it is expanded.

clone size: many; D gene: TRBD1; V gene: TRBV7-9; J gene: TRBJ1-2; CDR3 protein: CASREQGAGYTF; CDR3 DNA: TGTGCCAGCAGAGAACAGGGGGCTGGCTACACCTTC
clone size: many; D gene: -; V gene: TRBV7-8; J gene: TRBJ1-1; CDR3 protein: CASSLDGMNTEAFF; CDR3 DNA: TGTGCCAGCAGCTTAGACGGGATGAACACTGAAGCTTTCTTT
clone size: many; D gene: -; V gene: TRBV7-9; J gene: TRBJ1-5; CDR3 protein: CASSLGGIQQPQHF; CDR3 DNA: TGTGCCAGCAGCTTAGGGGGAATCCAACAGCCCCAGCATTTT
clone size: -; D gene: TRBD1; V gene: TRBV5-4; J gene: TRBJ2-7; CDR3 protein: CASSGDSDYEQYF; CDR3 DNA: TGTGCCAGCAGCGGGGACAGCGACTACGAGCAGTACTTC
clone size: many; D gene: -; V gene: TRBV4-2; J gene: TRBJ1-4; CDR3 protein: CASSQDNEKLFF; CDR3 DNA: TGTGCCAGCAGCCAAGATAATGAAAAACTGTTTTTT
clone size: few; D gene: -; V gene: TRBV6-5; J gene: TRBJ1-5; CDR3 protein: CASSYRGAHQPQHF; CDR3 DNA: TGTGCCAGCAGTTACAGGGGGGCACACCAGCCCCAGCATTTT
clone size: many; D gene: -; V gene: TRBV6-2/TRBV6-3; J gene: TRBJ1-1; CDR3 protein: CASSYLQHGRWLTEAFF; CDR3 DNA: TGTGCCAGCAGTTACCTTCAACACGGACGCTGGCTCACTGAAGCTTTCTTT
clone size: many; D gene: -; V gene: TRBV12-3/TRBV12-4; J gene: TRBJ1-1; CDR3 protein: CASSFWDTEAFF; CDR3 DNA: TGTGCCAGCAGTTTTTGGGACACTGAAGCTTTCTTT
clone size: many; D gene: -; V gene: TRBV15; J gene: TRBJ1-5; CDR3 protein: CATSSLRVDQPQHF; CDR3 DNA: TGTGCCACCAGCAGCTTGAGGGTTGATCAGCCCCAGCATTTT
clone size: -; D gene: -; V gene: TRBV6-6; J gene: TRBJ2-7; CDR3 protein: CASSSQGWYEQYF; CDR3 DNA: TGTGCCAGCAGTAGCCAGGGTTGGTACGAGCAGTACTTC
clone size: few; D gene: -; V gene: TRBV6-2/TRBV6-3; J gene: TRBJ2-7; CDR3 protein: CASSRWVYEQYF; CDR3 DNA: TGTGCCAGCAGTCGGTGGGTCTACGAGCAGTACTTC
clone size: -; D gene: -; V gene: TRBV7-9; J gene: TRBJ1-3; CDR3 protein: CASSLVVTTSGNTIYF; CDR3 DNA: TGTGCCAGCAGCTTAGTGGTAACCACCTCTGGAAACACCATATATTTT
clone size: few; D gene: -; V gene: TRBV29-1; J gene: TRBJ2-3; CDR3 protein: CSVRLLTQYF; CDR3 DNA: TGCAGCGTCCGCCTCCTTACGCAGTATTTT
clone size: many; D gene: TRBD1; V gene: TRBV6-2/TRBV6-3; J gene: TRBJ1-5; CDR3 protein: CASSRGTGYGPQHF; CDR3 DNA: TGTGCCAGCAGTCGGGGGACAGGGTACGGGCCCCAGCATTTT
clone size: many; D gene: -; V gene: TRBV20-1; J gene: TRBJ1-2; CDR3 protein: CTTPEEAGNYGYTF; CDR3 DNA: TGCACCACCCCCGAAGAGGCAGGGAACTATGGCTACACCTTC
clone size: many; D gene: -; V gene: TRBV4-3; J gene: TRBJ2-1; CDR3 protein: CASSPTAGHLVPFF; CDR3 DNA: TGCGCCAGCAGCCCAACAGCGGGCCACCTGGTTCCGTTCTTC
clone size: -; D gene: -; V gene: TRBV7-7; J gene: TRBJ2-1; CDR3 protein: CASSLDGTTDNEQFF; CDR3 DNA: TGTGCTAGCAGCTTAGACGGGACGACCGACAATGAGCAGTTCTTC
clone size: -; D gene: -; V gene: TRBV27; J gene: TRBJ2-1; CDR3 protein: CASSFRQPLYNEQFF; CDR3 DNA: TGTGCCAGCAGTTTTCGACAGCCCCTCTACAATGAGCAGTTCTTC
clone size: many; D gene: -; V gene: TRBV7-7; J gene: TRBJ2-1; CDR3 protein: CASSLEAAGLGEQFF; CDR3 DNA: TGTGCTAGCAGCTTAGAGGCGGCCGGACTTGGTGAGCAGTTCTTC
clone size: -; D gene: -; V gene: TRBV12-3/TRBV12-4; J gene: TRBJ1-6; CDR3 protein: CASSLSTAYNSPLHF; CDR3 DNA: TGTGCCAGCAGTTTATCCACAGCGTATAATTCACCCCTCCACTTT
clone size: many; D gene: TRBD1; V gene: TRBV27; J gene: TRBJ1-2; CDR3 protein: CASSPTGGGYGYTF; CDR3 DNA: TGTGCCAGCAGTCCGACAGGGGGCGGCTATGGCTACACCTTC
clone size: -; D gene: -; V gene: TRBV10-3; J gene: TRBJ2-5; CDR3 protein: CAIGGDKQETQYF; CDR3 DNA: TGTGCCATCGGTGGGGACAAACAAGAGACCCAGTACTTC
clone size: -; D gene: TRBD1; V gene: TRBV9; J gene: TRBJ2-1; CDR3 protein: CASSTTGGLHEQFF; CDR3 DNA: TGTGCCAGCAGCACGACAGGGGGCTTACATGAGCAGTTCTTC
clone size: -; D gene: -; V gene: TRBV10-3; J gene: TRBJ2-3; CDR3 protein: CAISPSAGDTQYF; CDR3 DNA: TGTGCCATCAGCCCTAGCGCTGGAGATACGCAGTATTTT
clone size: many; D gene: -; V gene: TRBV5-1; J gene: TRBJ1-1; CDR3 protein: CASSLWPLNTEAFF; CDR3 DNA: TGCGCCAGCAGCTTGTGGCCGTTGAACACTGAAGCTTTCTTT
clone size: -; D gene: TRBD1; V gene: TRBV5-1; J gene: TRBJ1-1; CDR3 protein: CASSPFGQGATEAFF; CDR3 DNA: TGCGCCAGCAGCCCGTTCGGACAGGGAGCGACTGAAGCTTTCTTT
clone size: -; D gene: -; V gene: TRBV28; J gene: TRBJ2-5; CDR3 protein: CASSSTVVETQYF; CDR3 DNA: TGTGCCAGCAGTTCTACAGTGGTAGAGACCCAGTACTTC
clone size: -; D gene: -; V gene: TRBV5-1; J gene: TRBJ2-5; CDR3 protein: CASNDDDYQETQYF; CDR3 DNA: TGCGCCAGCAACGATGACGATTACCAAGAGACCCAGTACTTC
clone size: few; D gene: TRBD1; V gene: TRBV6-2/TRBV6-3; J gene: TRBJ1-1; CDR3 protein: CASTRRDRGQTEAFF; CDR3 DNA: TGTGCCAGCACCCGACGAGACAGGGGGCAAACTGAAGCTTTCTTT
clone size: many; D gene: -; V gene: TRBV12-3/TRBV12-4; J gene: TRBJ1-5; CDR3 protein: CASSWTSGHDQPQHF; CDR3 DNA: TGTGCCAGCAGTTGGACAAGTGGACACGATCAGCCCCAGCATTTT
clone size: few; D gene: TRBD1; V gene: TRBV6-1; J gene: TRBJ1-2; CDR3 protein: CASSEAGTGSGGYTF; CDR3 DNA: TGTGCCAGCAGTGAAGCGGGGACAGGGTCCGGTGGCTACACCTTC
clone size: many; D gene: -; V gene: TRBV3-1; J gene: TRBJ2-7; CDR3 protein: CASSLGRRGVEQYF; CDR3 DNA: TGTGCCAGCAGCCTAGGTAGGCGGGGTGTCGAGCAGTACTTC
clone size: -; D gene: -; V gene: TRBV5-1; J gene: TRBJ1-4; CDR3 protein: CASSGGTTDNEKLFF; CDR3 DNA: TGCGCCAGCAGCGGAGGGACAACGGATAATGAAAAACTGTTTTTT
clone size: many; D gene: -; V gene: TRBV27; J gene: TRBJ2-1; CDR3 protein: CASSSTGPPYNEQFF; CDR3 DNA: TGTGCCAGCAGTTCGACAGGTCCCCCCTACAATGAGCAGTTCTTC
clone size: few; D gene: -; V gene: TRBV6-5; J gene: TRBJ1-4; CDR3 protein: CASGAPQGEKLFF; CDR3 DNA: TGTGCCAGCGGGGCCCCGCAGGGTGAAAAACTGTTTTTT
clone size: few; D gene: -; V gene: TRBV12-3/TRBV12-4; J gene: TRBJ1-3; CDR3 protein: CASSFDHSGNTIYF; CDR3 DNA: TGTGCCAGCAGTTTCGACCACTCTGGAAACACCATATATTTT
clone size: -; D gene: TRBD1; V gene: TRBV5-1; J gene: TRBJ1-1; CDR3 protein: CASSLGPQGAFTEAFF; CDR3 DNA: TGCGCCAGCAGCTTGGGGCCTCAGGGGGCTTTCACTGAAGCTTTCTTT
clone size: -; D gene: -; V gene: TRBV7-9; J gene: TRBJ1-1; CDR3 protein: CASSDQAGKISEAFF; CDR3 DNA: TGTGCCAGCAGCGATCAGGCCGGGAAGATAAGTGAAGCTTTCTTT
clone size: -; D gene: -; V gene: TRBV6-5; J gene: TRBJ2-7; CDR3 protein: CASSYRVFHPYEQYF; CDR3 DNA: TGTGCCAGCAGTTACAGGGTATTCCATCCCTACGAGCAGTACTTC